A selection of T cell receptor beta chains follows, all from one sample in a study of CD8 T cells in Susac syndrome. TCRdb reprocessed the immunoSEQ multiplex PCR reads with MiXCR, giving one entry per CDR3 protein. The sample lists approximately 160,000 distinct CDR3 sequences, about 91% occurring once. Source material: CD4+ T cells from PBMCs. The receptor set was obtained from a human donor in good health. CDR3s include the opening cysteine and the closing phenylalanine or tryptophan. The D gene is left open where the match is weak. Not all rows give a size; the values are once, few, many and, for expanded clones, a class.

cdr3_aa cdr3_nt v_call d_call j_call clone_size
CASSLATSGTYEQYF TGCGCCAGCAGTCTTGCTACTAGCGGAACCTACGAGCAGTACTTC TRBV5-1 TRBD2 TRBJ2-7 .
CASRGIGRSSTGELFF TGCGCCAGCAGAGGGATCGGGAGGTCGAGCACCGGGGAGCTGTTTTTT TRBV5-1 TRBD2 TRBJ2-2 .
CASSSRRVTAQETQYF TGTGCCAGCAGCTCGAGACGGGTGACAGCACAAGAGACCCAGTACTTC TRBV9 . TRBJ2-5 .
CASSAQGQINQPQHF TGTGCCAGCAGTGCTCAGGGACAGATTAATCAGCCCCAGCATTTT TRBV2 TRBD1 TRBJ1-5 .
CASSSVRASGETQYF TGTGCCAGCAGCTCTGTCAGGGCATCCGGGGAGACCCAGTACTTC TRBV7-9 . TRBJ2-5 .
CASSLWTVDTEAFF TGCGCCAGCAGCCTCTGGACAGTGGATACTGAAGCTTTCTTT TRBV5-1 . TRBJ1-1 .
CASSEGSYGYTF TGTGCCAGCAGTGAAGGGTCCTATGGCTACACCTTC TRBV2 . TRBJ1-2 .
CASSLAGTPYEQYF TGTGCCAGCAGCTTAGCGGGGACACCCTACGAGCAGTACTTC TRBV7-9 . TRBJ2-7 .
CASSPSRAYNEQFF TGTGCCAGCAGCCCCTCCCGGGCCTACAATGAGCAGTTCTTC TRBV3-1 . TRBJ2-1 .
CASSFQGNTEAFF TGCGCCAGCAGCTTCCAGGGGAACACTGAAGCTTTCTTT TRBV5-1 . TRBJ1-1 .
CASSQHAAPNTGELFF TGCGCCAGCAGCCAACACGCGGCTCCGAACACCGGGGAGCTGTTTTTT TRBV4-3 . TRBJ2-2 .
CASSIGPLTGREQYF TGTGCCAGTAGTATCGGCCCCCTGACAGGGCGCGAGCAGTACTTC TRBV19 TRBD1 TRBJ2-7 once
CASSSENGDTEAFF TGTGCCAGCAGCTCGGAGAATGGGGACACTGAAGCTTTCTTT TRBV7-9 . TRBJ1-1 .
CATSDLFNTDTQYF TGTGCCACCAGTGATTTATTCAACACAGATACGCAGTATTTT TRBV24-1 . TRBJ2-3 .
CASSWGWDTEAFF TGCGCCAGCAGTTGGGGCTGGGACACTGAAGCTTTCTTT TRBV4-1 . TRBJ1-1 .
CASSQGRIAAAAGQYF TGTGCCAGCAGCCAAGGGAGGATAGCGGCCGCCGCCGGGCAGTACTTC TRBV3-1 . TRBJ2-7 .
CASSYTSGRGYNEQFF TGTGCCAGCAGTTACACCAGCGGGAGGGGATACAATGAGCAGTTCTTC TRBV6-5 TRBD2 TRBJ2-1 .
CASSRGGGPDTQYF TGTGCCAGCAGTCGGGGTGGGGGACCAGATACGCAGTATTTT TRBV28 . TRBJ2-3 .
CASSPEVQETQYF TGTGCCAGCAGCCCCGAAGTACAAGAGACCCAGTACTTC TRBV7-9 . TRBJ2-5 .
CASTPLGDYDNEQFF TGTGCCAGCACCCCCCTTGGGGACTATGACAATGAGCAGTTCTTC TRBV2 TRBD2 TRBJ2-1 .
CASSPRETAQYF TGTGCCAGCTCACCACGGGAGACGGCCCAGTACTTC TRBV18 . TRBJ2-5 .
CASSRPRELSYEQYF TGTGCCAGCAGCCGCCCGAGGGAACTCTCCTACGAGCAGTACTTC TRBV12-3/TRBV12-4 . TRBJ2-7 .
CASSLRDNNRIAEAFF TGTGCCAGCAGTTTAAGGGATAACAACAGGATCGCTGAAGCTTTCTTT TRBV28 . TRBJ1-1 .
CASSFSGAGESSPLHF TGTGCCAGCAGCTTCTCAGGGGCAGGGGAGAGTTCACCCCTCCACTTT TRBV7-9 . TRBJ1-6 .
CASARPALNTEAFF TGTGCCAGCGCGCGACCTGCTTTGAACACTGAAGCTTTCTTT TRBV19 . TRBJ1-1 .
CSVATSGGGDTQYF TGCAGCGTTGCAACTAGCGGGGGTGGAGATACGCAGTATTTT TRBV29-1 TRBD2 TRBJ2-3 .
CASKRTGWDRVSMNTEAFF TGTGCCAGCAAACGGACGGGTTGGGATCGGGTTTCCATGAACACTGAAGCTTTCTTT TRBV28 . TRBJ1-1 once